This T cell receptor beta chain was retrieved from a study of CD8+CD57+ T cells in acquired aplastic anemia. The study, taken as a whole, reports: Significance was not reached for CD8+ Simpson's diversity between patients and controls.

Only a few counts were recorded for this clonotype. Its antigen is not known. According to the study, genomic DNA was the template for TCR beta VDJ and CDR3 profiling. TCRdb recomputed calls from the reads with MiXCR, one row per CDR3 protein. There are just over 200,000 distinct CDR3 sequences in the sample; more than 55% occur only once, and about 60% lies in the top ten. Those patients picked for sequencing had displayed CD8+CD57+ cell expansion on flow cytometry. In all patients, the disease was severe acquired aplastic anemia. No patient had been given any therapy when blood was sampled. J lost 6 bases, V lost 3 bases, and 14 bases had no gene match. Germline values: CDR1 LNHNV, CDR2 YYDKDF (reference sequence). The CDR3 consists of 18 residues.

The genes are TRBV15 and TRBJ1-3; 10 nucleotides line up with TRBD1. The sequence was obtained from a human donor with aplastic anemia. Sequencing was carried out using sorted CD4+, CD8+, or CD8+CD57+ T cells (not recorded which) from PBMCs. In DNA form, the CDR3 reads TGTGCCACCAGCAGCTCCAGGTCGGGACAGGGGTTAACAAACACCATATATTTT. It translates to CATSSSRSGQGLTNTIYF.